This TCR beta chain was observed in a study of response to subunit inactivated influenza vaccine. This clonotype was counted a few times. Its antigen remains unknown. TCRdb ran MiXCR on the RT-PCR reads and lists one entry per CDR3 protein. In the table there are hundreds of thousands of distinct CDR3 sequences, approximately 15% of which are singletons. Study-wide results and limits: Few additional T cells are recruited per seasonal influenza vaccination, authors suggested.

This TCR was recovered from a man aged 50 to 59 who received an inactivated influenza vaccine. The sequences come from PBMCs from blood, collected 14 to 15 days before vaccination.

The CDR3 reads CASSLAPGTVEKLFF. The CDR3 nucleotides are TGTGCCAGCAGTTTAGCGCCCGGGACAGTTGAAAAACTGTTTTTT. The chain links TRBV12-3 or TRBV12-4 to TRBJ1-4; TRBD1 matches at 7 bases. V shed 0 bases, J shed 7 bases, and the junction held 5 bases outside the gene matches. This CDR3 comprises 15 residues.